The 5 T cell receptor beta chains given below trace back to one sample, sequenced in a study of blood T cell repertoires in COVID-19. The assay was immunoSEQ multiplex PCR, and TCRdb's table has in-frame clones only and misses some. Of roughly 130,000 clones in the sample, approximately 83% are singletons; the top ten hold about 9.5%. Input material: peripheral blood. These receptors originate from a man aged 35 to 55 with active or convalescent COVID-19.

The rearrangement uses TRBV12-3 or TRBV12-4 and TRBJ2-1; maybe TRBD1 (6 bases). This CDR3 spans 12 amino acids. Between the trimmed V and J ends, which lost 6 bases and 9 bases, there was a span of 12 bases. The CDR3 region is CASSRLDSEQFF. As DNA, the CDR3 is TGTGCCAGCAGCCGCCTGGACAGTGAGCAGTTCTTC.

The chain has TRBV9 and TRBJ2-7; 13 nucleotides agree with TRBD2. V lost 1 base to trimming and J lost 3 bases; unmatched junction nucleotides: 1. The CDR3 runs 15 residues. The germline V gene encodes CDR1 SGDLS and CDR2 YYNGEE. The CDR3 bases are TGTGCCAGCAGCGTAACTAGCGGGGGGGTCTACGAGCAGTACTTC. Translated: CASSVTSGGVYEQYF.

The chain carries TRBV5-1 and TRBJ2-7, with TRBD1 as a possible D gene (5 bases). Germline CDR1 SGHRS, CDR2 YFSETQ. V was clipped by 4 bases and J by 0 bases, with 11 bases between them. The CDR3 extends over 14 amino acids. DNA of the CDR3: TGCGCCAGCAGCCTAGAAGGGGCCTCCTACGAGCAGTACTTC. This translates into CASSLEGASYEQYF. Full variable domain (missing parts from reference TRBV5-1 and TRBJ2-7): KAGVTQTPRYLIKTRGQQVTLSCSPISGHRSVSWYQQTPGQGLQFLFEYFSETQRNKGNFPGRFSGRQFSNSRSEMNVSTLELGDSALYLCASSLEGASYEQYFGPGTRLTVT.

This clone was seen a handful of times. The chain couples TRBV4-3 to TRBJ2-7, with D tentatively TRBD1 (6 bases). Trimming left V 0 bases short and J 3 bases short, with 12 bases between. Germline CDR1 reads LGHNA; CDR2 reads YSLEER. The CDR3 totals 15 residues. CDR3 loop: CASSQDRGQIYEQYF. DNA of the CDR3: TGCGCCAGCAGCCAAGACCGCGGACAGATCTACGAGCAGTACTTC.

The rearrangement joins TRBV5-1 to TRBJ2-7; D is perhaps TRBD1 (6 bases). The CDR3 has 14 residues. Trimming took 4 bases from V and 0 from J, leaving 11 bases between them. The germline CDR1 and CDR2 sequences are SGHRS and YFSETQ. The CDR3 coding sequence is TGCGCCAGCAGCCCGAAACAGGGCTCCTACGAGCAGTACTTC. Translation: CASSPKQGSYEQYF.